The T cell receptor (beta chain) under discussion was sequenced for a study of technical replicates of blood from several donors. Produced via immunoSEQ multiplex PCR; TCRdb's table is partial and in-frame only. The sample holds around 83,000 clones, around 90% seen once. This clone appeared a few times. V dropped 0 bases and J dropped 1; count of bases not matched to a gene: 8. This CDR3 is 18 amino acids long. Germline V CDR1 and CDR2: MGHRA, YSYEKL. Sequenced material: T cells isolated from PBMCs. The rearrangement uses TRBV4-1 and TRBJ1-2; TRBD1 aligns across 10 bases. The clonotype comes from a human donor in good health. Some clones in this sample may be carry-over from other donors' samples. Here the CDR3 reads CASSQDRTGGAFNYGYTF. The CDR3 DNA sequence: TGCGCCAGCAGCCAAGATAGGACAGGGGGAGCATTTAACTATGGCTACACCTTC.